This TCR beta chain was sequenced for a study of blood T cells in healthy people across ages. With V trimmed by 4 bases and J by 2 bases, 10 bases remained unmatched. The CDR3 has 16 residues. Germline values: CDR1 MNHEY, CDR2 SVGEGT. Combining a sample-barcoded 5' primer with a J-beta primer mix, a second PCR ran for 7 to 11 cycles. TCRdb ran MiXCR on the 5' RACE reads and lists one entry per CDR3 protein. In the table there are 1.5 million to 2 million distinct CDR3 sequences, more than 35% of which are singletons. The chain recombines TRBV6-2 or TRBV6-3 with TRBJ2-7, with 8 bases lining up with TRBD1. This TCR derives from a human donor in good health. Source material: blood. The CDR3 nucleotides are TGTGCCAGCAGTTCGCTAATGGACAGGGTTCCCTACGAGCAGTACTTC. Its protein product is CASSSLMDRVPYEQYF.